This T cell receptor (beta chain) was observed in a study of CD8+ T cells in alopecia areata. Sequencing used cDNA as its template, made by extracting RNA and reverse transcribing it. TCRdb's copy holds only in-frame clones and misses some; the assay was immunoSEQ multiplex PCR. The sample lists a few hundred thousand clones; more than 30% were seen once. Regarding treatment: oral pan-JAK inhibitor, 5-10 mg twice daily. Here the sequenced sample was CD4+ T cells sorted from blood, taken at roughly week 30, from a patient treated with tofacitinib. This clonotype was obtained from a human donor with alopecia areata.

CDR3: CASRFNRGLDTEAFF. The CDR3 DNA reads TGTGCCAGCCGATTTAACAGGGGGCTGGACACTGAAGCTTTCTTT. The chain joins TRBV6-1 to TRBJ1-1, with 9 bases fitting TRBD1. In germline, CDR1 is MNHNS, CDR2 SASEGT. Trimming removed 8 bases from V and 3 bases from J; junction bases left unmatched: 10. There are 15 residues in the CDR3.